This entry lists 9 T cell receptor beta chains sequenced from one sample in a study of beta chain features in type 1 diabetes. General study results and limits: For Type 1 diabetes patients, all four CD4+ subsets carried TCRB CDR3s that were moderately but significantly shorter.

The whole isolated RNA underwent reverse transcription, so sequencing captured expressed TCRB transcripts. Produced via immunoSEQ multiplex PCR; TCRdb's table is partial and in-frame only. The table has a few hundred thousand clones, around 22% seen once. These TCRs are of unknown antigen specificity. The sequenced sample consisted of naive CD4+ T cells from blood. These receptors were taken from a woman under 40 with type 1 diabetes.

The chain uses TRBV30 and TRBJ2-1, with 7 bases lining up with TRBD2. Germline CDR1 and CDR2: GTSNPN and SVGIG (reference sequence). The CDR3 is made up of 15 amino acids. Losses at the gene ends were 5 bases for V and 4 bases for J; bases not matched to a gene: 11. CDR3 coding DNA: TGTGCCTGGGGCCCTCCGGGAGGATGGTACAATGAGCAGTTCTTC. Translated, it gives CAWGPPGGWYNEQFF.

The chain employs TRBV5-4 and TRBJ2-1; 9 nucleotides agree with TRBD2. V lost 3 bases to trimming and J lost 10 bases; unmatched junction nucleotides: 14. The germline V gene has CDR1 SGHNT and CDR2 YYREEE (reference sequence). This CDR3 contains 16 residues. CDR3 coding DNA: TGTGCCAGCAGCTATTGGGGGACTAGCATCCCCTTCGAGCAGTTCTTC. Protein product: CASSYWGTSIPFEQFF.

On this clone itself: The same CDR3 also results from other DNA sequences found in this sample. The chain uses TRBV19 and TRBJ1-5; 9 nucleotides match TRBD1. Germline V gene data show CDR1 as LNHDA and CDR2 as SQIVND (reference sequence). The junction had 1 base not matched to a gene; V was cut back by 5 bases and J by 2 bases. The CDR3 is made up of 14 amino acids. This CDR3 reads CASSRTGGNQPQHF. In nucleotides, the CDR3 is TGTGCCAGTAGTCGGACAGGGGGCAATCAGCCCCAGCATTTT.

The CDR3 DNA is TGCAGCACCCGACTACCCTCCCGCACAGATACGCAGTATTTT. This codes for CSTRLPSRTDTQYF. This chain links TRBV29-1 with TRBJ2-3, with D possibly matching TRBD2 (5 bases). Germline loops: CDR1 SQVTM, CDR2 ANQGSEA. The germline V and J ends were trimmed by 8 bases and 1 base, with 16 bases remaining between them. This CDR3 is 14 amino acids long.

The genes are TRBV25-1 and TRBJ2-5; 9 nucleotides align to TRBD1. The J segment lost 5 bases and the V segment lost 6 bases, leaving 4 bases of the junction unmatched. The CDR3 has 13 residues. Germline V lookup: CDR1 MGHDK, CDR2 SYGVNS. CDR3 DNA sequence: TGTGCCAGCAGGGACAGGGGATGGGAGACCCAGTACTTC. It is translated as CASRDRGWETQYF.

This rearrangement joins TRBV19 to TRBJ1-5; D is unclear. This CDR3 contains 15 residues. The germline CDR1 and CDR2 sequences are LNHDA and SQIVND (reference sequence). V lost 3 bases to trimming and J lost 7 bases, with 16 bases between them. CDR3 sequence (DNA): TGTGCCAGTAGTATTCGAGTAGCGGCCGGGCAGCCCCAGCATTTT. This encodes CASSIRVAAGQPQHF.

This sequence joins TRBV2 and TRBJ2-7; TRBD2 matches at 7 bases. The CDR3 covers 13 residues. The germline V gene encodes CDR1 SNHLY and CDR2 FYNNEI. The V gene end was trimmed by 5 bases and the J gene end by 2 bases; junction bases not matched to a gene: 3. CDR3 loop: CASSHGLAYEQYF. The DNA of the CDR3 is TGTGCCAGCAGTCACGGACTAGCCTACGAGCAGTACTTC.

V is TRBV6-5 and J is TRBJ2-7, with D perhaps TRBD2 (7 bases). The CDR3 is made up of 16 amino acids. Trimming took 0 bases from V and 6 from J, leaving 18 bases between them. Germline CDR1 is MNHEY and CDR2 is SVGAGI. For the CDR3, the DNA is TGTGCCAGCAGTTACTCGAATGGAGGGGGGGGACTCGAGCAGTACTTC. The encoded protein is CASSYSNGGGGLEQYF.

The genes are TRBV27 and TRBJ1-1; TRBD1 agrees at 7 bases. Germline V gene data show CDR1 as MNHEY and CDR2 as SMNVEV (reference sequence). The V segment lost 6 bases and the J segment 2 bases; nucleotides outside the gene matches: 6. The CDR3 runs 14 residues. CDR3 bases: TGTGCCAGCAGCCCCCACAGGGGAAACACTGAAGCTTTCTTT. Its translation is CASSPHRGNTEAFF.